This T cell receptor (beta chain) originates from a study of human T cells and chemical hapten exposure. The wider study: Small pooled library volume differences chiefly drove per-sample TCR yield variation.

This clonotype showed up just a few times. Deletions cut 4 bases from V and 5 bases from J, with 7 bases between. This CDR3 has 12 residues. The germline V gene encodes CDR1 SGHRS and CDR2 YFSETQ. Library construction involved attaching unique molecular identifiers to individual cDNA molecules, which allowed quantitative, reproducible TCR counting. TCRdb reprocessed the RACE reads via MiXCR and lists one record per CDR3 protein. In the table there are 74,000 or so distinct CDR3 sequences, about a tenth of which are singletons. The time point is: patch test 1, 2 weeks after DPC sensitization. Documented treatment: therapeutic diphenylcyclopropenone sensitization with weekly scalp DPC. People who gave samples had alopecia, were 18 to 70 years old, and were suitable for DPC.

The sample here was whole blood, taken in connection with sensitization to the hapten diphenylcyclopropenone (DPC). This sequence was found in a woman aged 45-65 years with alopecia areata. Some clones in this sample may be carry-over from other donors' samples. This chain connects TRBV5-1 to TRBJ2-1, with unresolved D. The CDR3 is CASSPPNNEQFF. The CDR3 coding sequence is TGCGCCAGCAGCCCCCCTAACAATGAGCAGTTCTTC.